The 26 T cell receptor beta chains below all came from one sample that was sequenced in a study of cytomegalovirus exposure and HLA in healthy donors. The primer mix had 60 Vbeta and 13 Jbeta primers. Method: immunoSEQ multiplex PCR; TCRdb's copy keeps in-frame clones and lacks some. The sample includes a few hundred thousand clones, about 89% seen only once; the top ten take around 1%. Material: PBMCs. The receptors derive from a woman between 18 and 29 years old in good health and CMV-seronegative.

In its sample, this clone was seen once. This rearrangement joins TRBV9 to TRBJ1-2, with 10 positions matching TRBD1. Per germline, CDR1 SGDLS and CDR2 YYNGEE. The V segment lost 7 bases and the J segment 4 bases; nucleotides outside the gene matches: 4. CDR3 length: 13 amino acids. CDR3: CASATGGPYGYTF. The DNA of the CDR3 is TGTGCCAGCGCGACAGGGGGCCCCTATGGCTACACCTTC.

This sequence joins TRBV2 and TRBJ2-7; weak D call: TRBD2 (6 bases). The CDR3 length is 13 residues. The germline CDR1 and CDR2 sequences are SNHLY and FYNNEI. Trimming removed 3 bases at V and 9 bases at J, with 15 bases between. This CDR3 reads CASSDPAGMRQYF. Here the CDR3 DNA reads TGTGCCAGCAGTGATCCAGCGGGCATGAGGCAGTACTTC.

The V gene is TRBV9, the J gene TRBJ2-6, with 9 positions matching TRBD1. CDR1 SGDLS and CDR2 YYNGEE come from the germline V gene. The CDR3 covers 18 residues. J gave up 6 bases and V 0 bases, and 10 bases lay outside the gene matches. As DNA, the CDR3 is TGTGCCAGCAGCGTAGGTGTCGGGAGACAGGGGGTGGCCAACGTCCTGACTTTC. It yields the protein CASSVGVGRQGVANVLTF.

V and J are TRBV4-1 and TRBJ1-5; a weak D match, TRBD1 (5 bases). This CDR3 spans 17 amino acids. V dropped 4 bases and J dropped 0 bases, with 16 bases sitting between them. In germline, CDR1 is MGHRA, CDR2 YSYEKL. The DNA for the CDR3 is TGCGCCAGCAGCCTGAGGACATTGGGAAATAGCAATCAGCCCCAGCATTTT. It specifies CASSLRTLGNSNQPQHF.

The chain uses TRBV6-1 and TRBJ2-7; D is possibly TRBD2 (5 bases). With 6 bases removed from V and 3 bases from J, the gap between germline ends came to 18 bases. The CDR3 is 15 amino acids. Germline V CDR1 and CDR2: MNHNS, SASEGT. The CDR3 loop is CASSLGLPLFYEQYF. DNA of the CDR3: TGTGCCAGCAGCCTCGGACTTCCTCTCTTCTACGAGCAGTACTTC.

The chain links TRBV5-6 to TRBJ2-7, with D possibly matching TRBD2 (5 bases). Germline V gene lookup returns CDR1 SGHDT and CDR2 YYEEEE. The CDR3 runs 14 residues. Trimming left V 5 bases short and J 1 base short, with 13 bases between. CDR3 sequence (DNA): TGTGCCAGCAGGCTGAGAGGGTCATCCTACGAGCAGTACTTC. Residues: CASRLRGSSYEQYF.

The J gene is TRBJ2-1, the V gene TRBV19; tentatively, D is TRBD2 (5 bases). The CDR3 sequence is 14 residues long. CDR1 LNHDA and CDR2 SQIVND come from the germline V gene (reference sequence). Trimming left V 5 bases short and J 6 bases short, with 14 bases between. CDR3 nucleotide sequence: TGTGCCAGTAGTTGGGAGATTGGGTCCAATGAGCAGTTCTTC. Protein sequence: CASSWEIGSNEQFF. Full variable domain (outside the CDR3, taken from reference TRBV19 and TRBJ2-1): DGGITQSPKYLFRKEGQNVTLSCEQNLNHDAMYWYRQDPGQGLRLIYYSQIVNDFQKGDIAEGYSVSREKKESFPLTVTSAQKNPTAFYLCASSWEIGSNEQFFGPGTRLTVL.

The rearrangement links TRBV15 to TRBJ1-1, with 8 bases that match TRBD1. V shed 6 bases and J 4 bases; nucleotides not matched to a gene: 4. Germline loops: CDR1 LNHNV, CDR2 YYDKDF (reference sequence). The CDR3 spans 13 residues. The CDR3 reads CATRDRGITEAFF. The CDR3 region has the DNA TGTGCCACCAGAGACAGGGGCATCACTGAAGCTTTCTTT.

The chain combines TRBV28 with TRBJ1-2; TRBD1 aligns across 9 bases. Germline V gene lookup returns CDR1 MDHEN and CDR2 SYDVKM. The CDR3 covers 16 residues. Losses at the gene ends were 5 bases for V and 7 bases for J; bases not matched to a gene: 14. CDR3 in amino acids: CASSLYGTGKVGGYTF. The CDR3 DNA reads as TGTGCCAGCAGTCTCTATGGGACAGGGAAAGTAGGTGGCTACACCTTC.

This clone appeared a few times. This chain joins TRBV6-1 and TRBJ2-5; TRBD1 might be the D (6 bases). From germline, CDR1 is MNHNS and CDR2 SASEGT. V lost 3 bases and J lost 6, with 11 bases in between. The CDR3 loop spans 13 amino acids. CDR3 sequence: CASSDRGLKTQYF. In nucleotides, the CDR3 is TGTGCCAGCAGTGACAGGGGTCTTAAGACCCAGTACTTC.

The gene calls are TRBV23-1 and TRBJ2-1; D possibly corresponds to TRBD1 (6 bases). TRBV23-1 is identified as an open reading frame with a role that is uncertain. The CDR3 is 15 residues long. The ends were cut back, 5 bases at V and 8 bases at J, with 19 bases in the middle. CDR3 residues: CASSRPGEWHDEQFF. The CDR3 nucleotides read TGCGCCAGCAGTAGGCCAGGGGAGTGGCACGATGAGCAGTTCTTC.

This clone turned up a few times. CDR3 sequence reads: CASSWDSLMNTEAFF. The CDR3, as DNA: TGTGCCAGCAGTTGGGACAGCCTCATGAACACTGAAGCTTTCTTT. V usage is TRBV27 and J usage is TRBJ1-1; TRBD1 aligns across 7 bases. The J segment lost 0 bases and the V segment lost 4 bases, leaving 5 bases of the junction unmatched. CDR1 is MNHEY, CDR2 SMNVEV, per germline (reference sequence). The CDR3 is 15 residues long.

The gene calls are TRBV27 and TRBJ2-1; 7 bases line up with TRBD2. Germline CDR1 is MNHEY and CDR2 is SMNVEV (reference sequence). J was trimmed by 5 bases and V by 8 bases; bases with no gene match: 12. The CDR3 is made up of 15 amino acids. DNA for the CDR3: TGTGCCAGCGCAGACGGGGCTAGCGGTGACAATGAGCAGTTCTTC. It translates to CASADGASGDNEQFF.

This chain uses TRBV18 with TRBJ2-5; D gene ambiguous. Germline loops: CDR1 KGHSH, CDR2 LQKENI. The CDR3 has 13 residues. Trimming cost V 6 bases and J 7 bases, with 15 bases left between them. The CDR3 bases are TGTGCCAGCTCCCAAATACCCCCGGGGACCCAGTACTTC. This gives the protein CASSQIPPGTQYF.

This chain links TRBV19 with TRBJ2-7; 11 bases line up with TRBD1. J lost 5 bases, V lost 0 bases, and 3 bases had no gene match. CDR1 and CDR2 from the germline V gene are LNHDA and SQIVND (reference sequence). The CDR3 runs 15 residues. CDR3 DNA: TGTGCCAGTAGTATAGAGGACAGGGGGCCTAACGAGCAGTACTTC. Translation: CASSIEDRGPNEQYF.

Of note for this clone: Other nucleotide sequences in the sample specify the same CDR3. The V call is TRBV18, the J call TRBJ2-5; D is perhaps TRBD2 (5 bases). Germline V gene lookup returns CDR1 KGHSH and CDR2 LQKENI. V shed 3 bases and J shed 4 bases, with 9 bases lying between them. This CDR3 contains 13 residues. DNA of the CDR3: TGTGCCAGCTCACCCCGAAGCGGAGAGACCCAGTACTTC. This sequence encodes CASSPRSGETQYF.

V usage is TRBV2 and J usage is TRBJ1-2, with 10 bases aligning to TRBD1. Trimming removed 6 bases from V and 6 bases from J; junction bases left unmatched: 10. Per germline, CDR1 SNHLY and CDR2 FYNNEI. This CDR3 has 15 amino acids. Here the CDR3 reads CASSDPGQGINGYTF. DNA of the CDR3: TGTGCCAGCAGCGACCCGGGACAGGGGATAAATGGCTACACCTTC.

V gene TRBV11-2 combines with J gene TRBJ1-2; TRBD1 might be the D (6 bases). CDR1 and CDR2 from the germline V gene are SGHAT and FQNNGV. This CDR3 is built from 14 residues. Trimming pared 0 bases from V and 2 bases from J, leaving 7 bases between. The CDR3 DNA sequence: TGTGCCAGCAGCTTAGATACAGGGAACTATGGCTACACCTTC. It specifies CASSLDTGNYGYTF.

The rearrangement links TRBV19 to TRBJ1-3, with 7 nucleotides matching TRBD1. Germline trimming cut 3 bases from V and 5 bases from J; bases unmatched to any gene: 10. The CDR3 totals 16 residues. Germline V gives CDR1 LNHDA, CDR2 SQIVND (reference sequence). The chain's CDR3 is CASSIGTTGSRNTIYF. The CDR3, as DNA: TGTGCCAGTAGTATTGGAACGACAGGGTCAAGAAACACCATATATTTT.

The gene calls are TRBV10-3 and TRBJ2-7, with TRBD1 matching 7 bases. The CDR3 extends over 13 amino acids. With V trimmed by 7 bases and J by 2 bases, 5 bases remained unmatched. Looked up from germline, CDR1 is ENHRY and CDR2 is SYGVKD. The chain's CDR3 is CAITPGTAYEQYF. Written as DNA, the CDR3 is TGTGCCATCACCCCCGGGACAGCCTACGAGCAGTACTTC.

This chain links TRBV7-2 with TRBJ2-1, with D uncertain. The V end was cut by 0 bases, the J end by 4 bases, with 7 bases between. The CDR3 loop spans 14 amino acids. CDR1 and CDR2 from the germline V gene are SGHTA and FQGNSA. The CDR3 here is CASSLAPGYNEQFF. As DNA, the CDR3 is TGTGCCAGCAGCTTAGCGCCGGGTTACAATGAGCAGTTCTTC.

The rearrangement links TRBV2 to TRBJ2-7; 7 bases line up with TRBD2. CDR1 is SNHLY and CDR2 is FYNNEI in the germline V gene. The CDR3 extends over 13 amino acids. The junction had 4 bases not matched to a gene; V was cut back by 1 base and J by 7 bases. The CDR3 DNA reads as TGTGCCAGCAGTGAAGGGAACGGGAGGGAGCAGTACTTC. Its protein product is CASSEGNGREQYF.

The chain links TRBV9 to TRBJ1-1; tentative D call: TRBD1 (5 bases). The CDR3 consists of 14 residues. The germline gives CDR1 SGDLS, CDR2 YYNGEE. With 4 bases removed from V and 1 base from J, the gap between germline ends came to 11 bases. CDR3 bases: TGTGCCAGCAGCCCTATGGGGGGGAACACTGAAGCTTTCTTT. Protein sequence: CASSPMGGNTEAFF.

The chain joins TRBV19 to TRBJ2-1, with 8 bases identical to TRBD2. The junction had 1 base not matched to a gene; V was cut back by 2 bases and J by 1 base. CDR3 length equals 15 residues. Germline-derived CDR1 and CDR2 are LNHDA and SQIVND (reference sequence). CDR3 bases: TGTGCCAGTAGTATACCGGGGGGGTCCTACAATGAGCAGTTCTTC. This gives the protein CASSIPGGSYNEQFF.

This sequence joins TRBV19 and TRBJ2-1; 8 nucleotides match TRBD2. CDR1 LNHDA and CDR2 SQIVND come from the germline V gene (reference sequence). The CDR3 totals 17 residues. V lost 4 bases to trimming and J lost 0 bases; unmatched junction nucleotides: 8. The CDR3 DNA is TGTGCCAGTAGTACTGTCCCGGGGGGGGGCTCCTACAATGAGCAGTTCTTC. It is translated as CASSTVPGGGSYNEQFF.

The rearrangement joins TRBV7-7 to TRBJ1-6; 9 bases are shared with TRBD1. The CDR3 runs to 15 residues. CDR1 SSHAT and CDR2 FNYEAQ come from the germline V gene (reference sequence). J lost 10 bases, V lost 2 bases, and 6 bases had no gene match. CDR3 nucleotides: TGTGCCAGCAGCTTATCATGGACAGGGGAATCACCCCTCCACTTT. Protein product: CASSLSWTGESPLHF.